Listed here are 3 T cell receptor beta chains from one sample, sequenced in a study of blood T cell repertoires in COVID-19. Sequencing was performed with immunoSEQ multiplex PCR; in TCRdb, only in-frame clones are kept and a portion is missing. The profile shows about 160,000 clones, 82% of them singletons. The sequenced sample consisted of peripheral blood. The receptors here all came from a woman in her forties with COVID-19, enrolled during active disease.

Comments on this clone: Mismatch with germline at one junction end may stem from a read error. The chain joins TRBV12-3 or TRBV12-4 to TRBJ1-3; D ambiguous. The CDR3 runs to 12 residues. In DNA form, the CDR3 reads TGTGCCAGCACCATGTTTGGAGACACCATATATTTT. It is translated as CASTMFGDTIYF.

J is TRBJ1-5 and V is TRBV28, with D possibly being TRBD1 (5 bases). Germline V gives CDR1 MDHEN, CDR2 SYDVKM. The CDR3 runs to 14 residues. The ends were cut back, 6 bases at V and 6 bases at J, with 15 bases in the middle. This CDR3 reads CASRPGRGTQPQHF. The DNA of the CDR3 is TGTGCCAGCAGGCCAGGGCGGGGGACTCAGCCCCAGCATTTT.

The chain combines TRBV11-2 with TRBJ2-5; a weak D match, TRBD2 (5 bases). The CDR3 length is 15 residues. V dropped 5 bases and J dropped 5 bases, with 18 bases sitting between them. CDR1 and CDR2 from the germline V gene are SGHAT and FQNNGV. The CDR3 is CASSPIASLTETQYF. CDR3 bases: TGTGCCAGCAGCCCAATAGCGTCCCTTACGGAGACCCAGTACTTC. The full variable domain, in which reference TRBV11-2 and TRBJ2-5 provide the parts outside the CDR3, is EAGVAQSPRYKIIEKRQSVAFWCNPISGHATLYWYQQILGQGPKLLIQFQNNGVVDDSQLPKDRFSAERLKGVDSTLKIQPAKLEDSAVYLCASSPIASLTETQYFGPGTRLLVL.